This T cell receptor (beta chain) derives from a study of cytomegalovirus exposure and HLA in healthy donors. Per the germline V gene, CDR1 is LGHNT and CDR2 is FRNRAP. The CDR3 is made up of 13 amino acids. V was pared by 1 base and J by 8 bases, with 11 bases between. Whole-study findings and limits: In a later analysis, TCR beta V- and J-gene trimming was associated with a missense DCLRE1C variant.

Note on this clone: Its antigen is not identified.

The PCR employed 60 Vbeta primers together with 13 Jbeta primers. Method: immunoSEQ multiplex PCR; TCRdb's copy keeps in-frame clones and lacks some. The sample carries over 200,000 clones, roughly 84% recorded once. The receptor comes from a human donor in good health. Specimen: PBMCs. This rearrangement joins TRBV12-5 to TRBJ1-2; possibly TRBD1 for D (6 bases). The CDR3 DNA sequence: TGTGCTAGTGGTTTGGAAATCGACAGGGGCTACACCTTC. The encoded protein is CASGLEIDRGYTF.